The 19 T cell receptor beta chains reported below all come from one sample, sequenced in a study of blood T cell repertoires in COVID-19. Sequencing was performed with immunoSEQ multiplex PCR; in TCRdb, only in-frame clones are kept and a portion is missing. Of roughly 150,000 clones listed, 75% to 90% were seen once; the top ten hold more than 9.5%. The sample comprised peripheral blood. The receptors originated from a woman at least 80 years old with acute or convalescent COVID-19.

This chain links TRBV2 with TRBJ2-4; no definite D call. Germline CDR1 SNHLY, CDR2 FYNNEI. V was shortened by 4 bases and J by 0 bases, with 7 bases between the two germline ends. The length of the CDR3 is 14 residues. CDR3 in amino acids: CASSVPLAKNIQYF. The CDR3 DNA is TGTGCCAGCAGTGTCCCCCTAGCCAAAAACATTCAGTACTTC.

CDR3 coding DNA: TGTGCCAGCAGCTTGGAGCTAGCGGAAGAGACCCAGTACTTC. This codes for CASSLELAEETQYF. The chain employs TRBV5-4 and TRBJ2-5, with 7 bases aligning to TRBD2. V shed 0 bases and J 3 bases; nucleotides not matched to a gene: 2. Germline V gene sequence: CDR1 SGHNT, CDR2 YYREEE (reference sequence). The CDR3 loop spans 14 amino acids.

The V and J genes are TRBV29-1 and TRBJ2-7, with D perhaps matching TRBD2 (5 bases). Germline V gives CDR1 SQVTM, CDR2 ANQGSEA. The CDR3 covers 12 residues. Deletions cut 6 bases from V and 5 bases from J, with 14 bases between. The CDR3 spells CSVSRGYNEQYF. CDR3 coding DNA: TGCAGCGTCTCCCGAGGGTACAACGAGCAGTACTTC.

V gene TRBV6-5 combines with J gene TRBJ2-3, with 7 bases fitting TRBD1. Germline V gene data show CDR1 as MNHEY and CDR2 as SVGAGI. The CDR3 runs to 14 residues. V was pared by 6 bases and J by 3 bases, with 6 bases of the junction left unmatched. This CDR3 is CASRFPTGTDTQYF. CDR3 nucleotide sequence: TGTGCCAGCAGATTTCCGACAGGGACAGATACGCAGTATTTT.

The V and J genes are TRBV12-3 or TRBV12-4 and TRBJ1-1; unclear D gene. The CDR3 runs to 13 residues. Trimming took off 2 bases at V and 6 bases at J, with 10 bases between the two ends. The CDR3 is CASSLRRDSEAFF. CDR3 DNA: TGTGCCAGCAGTTTAAGGAGGGATTCTGAAGCTTTCTTT.

V and J are TRBV30 and TRBJ1-2; possible D gene TRBD1, 5 bases. Germline-derived CDR1 and CDR2 are GTSNPN and SVGIG (reference sequence). Trimming removed 0 bases from V and 4 bases from J, with 12 bases in between. The CDR3 has 14 residues. CDR3 in amino acids: CAWSVLTVSYGYTF. The CDR3 nucleotides read TGTGCCTGGAGTGTATTGACAGTCTCCTATGGCTACACCTTC.

The chain is built from TRBV7-9 and TRBJ2-6, with D hard to call. V lost 4 bases to trimming and J lost 1 base, with 11 bases between them. The CDR3 is made up of 16 amino acids. CDR1 and CDR2 from the germline V gene are SEHNR and FQNEAQ (reference sequence). CDR3 bases: TGTGCCAGCAGCTCTCGAGCTCTATCTGGGGCCAACGTCCTGACTTTC. Protein sequence: CASSSRALSGANVLTF.

The J gene is TRBJ1-2, the V gene TRBV3-1 (or the pseudogene TRBV3-2); 10 bases align to TRBD1. CDR3 length: 17 amino acids. The germline gives CDR1 LGHDT, CDR2 YNNKEL (reference sequence). Trimming removed 0 bases from V and 5 bases from J; junction bases left unmatched: 9. The CDR3 sequence: CASSQDLDRGYYYGYTF. For the CDR3, the DNA is TGTGCCAGCAGCCAAGATCTGGACAGGGGGTATTATTATGGCTACACCTTC.

The genes are TRBV5-1 and TRBJ2-2, with 8 bases identical to TRBD1. CDR1 SGHRS and CDR2 YFSETQ come from the germline V gene. The ends lost 2 bases at V and 2 bases at J; junction bases unmatched: 8. This CDR3 has 17 amino acids. The CDR3 loop is CASSLPGTGSNTGELFF. As DNA, the CDR3 is TGCGCCAGCAGCTTACCGGGGACAGGTAGTAACACCGGGGAGCTGTTTTTT.

Only a few counts were recorded for this clone. This sequence joins TRBV4-1 and TRBJ1-4; a weak D match, TRBD1 (5 bases). Trimming pared 4 bases from V and 0 bases from J, leaving 9 bases between. Germline V lookup: CDR1 MGHRA, CDR2 YSYEKL. The CDR3 covers 15 residues. CDR3 in amino acids: CASSPGHSTNEKLFF. The CDR3 DNA follows: TGCGCCAGCAGCCCCGGACACTCAACTAATGAAAAACTGTTTTTT.

This clone was counted a few times. The genes are TRBV6-5 and TRBJ1-5; 7 bases map to TRBD1. Losses at the gene ends were 6 bases for V and 2 bases for J; bases not matched to a gene: 7. CDR3 length equals 15 residues. Looked up from germline, CDR1 is MNHEY and CDR2 is SVGAGI. The CDR3 region is CASSRGTAGNQPQHF. The CDR3 coding sequence is TGTGCCAGCAGCCGAGGGACAGCCGGCAATCAGCCCCAGCATTTT.

In its sample, this clone was seen once. The CDR3 protein is CASSLLRDRGTKNIQYF. CDR3 bases: TGCGCCAGCAGTCTCCTCCGGGACAGGGGAACCAAAAACATTCAGTACTTC. The chain is built from TRBV23-1 and TRBJ2-4; 10 positions agree with TRBD1. TRBV23-1 is filed as an ORF, its function uncertain. The V and J ends lost 4 bases and 2 bases, in that order; junction bases with no gene match: 8. CDR3 length: 17 residues.

A word on this clone: The junction departs from the called germline gene at one end, perhaps through a read error. The chain has TRBV5-4 and TRBJ1-6, with D possibly being TRBD1 (6 bases). CDR3 length: 13 residues. Germline lookup yields CDR1 SGHNT and CDR2 YYREEE (reference sequence). The DNA of the CDR3 is TGTGCCAGCAGCTTGGAGACGGACAGACGCTCGGTCTTT. Protein: CASSLETDRRSVF.

The genes are TRBV7-9 and TRBJ2-3; unclear D gene. The CDR3 loop spans 16 amino acids. Germline values: CDR1 SEHNR, CDR2 FQNEAQ (reference sequence). Trimming took 1 base from V and 4 from J, leaving 15 bases between them. The CDR3 DNA sequence: TGTGCCAGCAGCTTAGGCGGCGGCCGCCGCTCAGATACGCAGTATTTT. Translating it yields CASSLGGGRRSDTQYF.

V gene TRBV6-5 combines with J gene TRBJ1-1, with D perhaps matching TRBD1 (6 bases). Trimming left V 8 bases short and J 11 bases short, with 18 bases between. The CDR3 is 12 amino acids. Germline loops: CDR1 MNHEY, CDR2 SVGAGI. DNA of the CDR3: TGTGCCAGCGGGAAGGGGGGGGAGCTGGCTTTCTTT. It translates to CASGKGGELAFF.

The rearrangement uses TRBV24-1 and TRBJ2-1; TRBD1 matches at 7 bases. CDR3 size: 14 residues. The junction had 6 bases not matched to a gene; V was cut back by 3 bases and J by 8 bases. The germline V gene encodes CDR1 KGHDR and CDR2 SFDVKD. CDR3 residues: CATSDTTGSDEQFF. In DNA form, the CDR3 reads TGTGCCACCAGTGATACGACAGGGTCCGATGAGCAGTTCTTC.

The chain links TRBV30 to TRBJ1-1; 8 nucleotides agree with TRBD1. CDR1 and CDR2 (germline): GTSNPN, SVGIG (reference sequence). The V gene end was trimmed by 8 bases and the J gene end by 0 bases; junction bases not matched to a gene: 8. CDR3 length: 14 residues. The CDR3 DNA reads as TGTGCCCGTGACAGGGGTGGAATGAACACTGAAGCTTTCTTT. It yields the protein CARDRGGMNTEAFF.

This clone was seen more than once but under ten times. The chain couples TRBV5-1 to TRBJ1-4; D ambiguous. The V end was cut by 4 bases, the J end by 10 bases, with 17 bases between. In germline, CDR1 is SGHRS, CDR2 YFSETQ. This CDR3 spans 14 amino acids. Here the CDR3 DNA reads TGCGCCAGCAGCCCGGCGGTGGAGGAGGGAAAACTGTTTTTT. It translates to CASSPAVEEGKLFF.

This rearrangement joins TRBV30 to TRBJ1-2, with TRBD1 matching over 8 bases. The V segment lost 3 bases and the J segment 7 bases; nucleotides outside the gene matches: 10. Germline V CDR1 and CDR2: GTSNPN, SVGIG (reference sequence). The CDR3 is 14 residues long. The CDR3 is CAWRVMGQAFGYTF. In nucleotides, the CDR3 is TGTGCCTGGAGGGTGATGGGACAGGCCTTTGGCTACACCTTC. Looking up the rest from reference TRBV30 and TRBJ1-2 gives the full variable domain: SQTIHQWPATLVQPVGSPLSLECTVEGTSNPNLYWYRQAAGRGLQLLFYSVGIGQISSEVPQNLSASRPQDRQFILSSKKLLLSDSGFYLCAWRVMGQAFGYTFGSGTRLTVV.